These 32 T cell receptor beta chains were sequenced from one sample in a study of blood T cell repertoires in COVID-19. Assay used: immunoSEQ multiplex PCR; TCRdb lists only in-frame clones, some missing. The table records tens of thousands of clones, about 74% of them present only once. Sequencing input: peripheral blood. The receptors were sampled from a woman older than 75 with acute or convalescent COVID-19.

This clone was found a few times. This sequence joins TRBV24-1 and TRBJ2-7; tentatively, D is TRBD2 (5 bases). Per germline, CDR1 KGHDR and CDR2 SFDVKD. This CDR3 comprises 14 residues. Trimming stripped 2 bases from V and 2 bases from J, with 9 bases between. The DNA for the CDR3 is TGTGCCACCAGTGATTCGCGGGTTCCCTACGAGCAGTACTTC. It specifies CATSDSRVPYEQYF.

This sequence joins TRBV6-2 or TRBV6-3 and TRBJ2-7, with 7 positions matching TRBD1. With V trimmed by 6 bases and J by 1 base, 9 bases remained unmatched. Germline-derived CDR1 and CDR2 are MNHEY and SVGEGT. This CDR3 spans 15 amino acids. The CDR3 here is CASSRPGQLSYEQYF. CDR3 DNA sequence: TGTGCCAGCAGCCGCCCGGGACAGCTATCCTACGAGCAGTACTTC.

The rearrangement links TRBV6-6 to TRBJ2-7; D is possibly TRBD2 (5 bases). This CDR3 has 12 residues. The germline gives CDR1 MNHNY, CDR2 SVGAGI (reference sequence). Trimming pared 0 bases from V and 6 bases from J, leaving 6 bases between. The CDR3 is CASSYSGSEQYF. As DNA, the CDR3 is TGTGCCAGCAGTTACTCAGGGAGCGAGCAGTACTTC.

J is TRBJ2-5 and V is TRBV27; D perhaps matches TRBD2 (6 bases). Germline V gives CDR1 MNHEY, CDR2 SMNVEV (reference sequence). CDR3 length equals 14 residues. V lost 6 bases, J lost 7 bases, and 18 bases lay in between. CDR3 DNA: TGTGCCAGCAGACCATCTAGCGCCTTGGGGACCCAGTACTTC. Its translation: CASRPSSALGTQYF.

The CDR3 spells CASRGASGELGELFF. For the CDR3, the DNA is TGTGCCAGCAGGGGGGCTAGCGGGGAGCTCGGGGAGCTGTTTTTT. The genes are TRBV6-6 and TRBJ2-2; 9 nucleotides match TRBD2. Looked up from germline, CDR1 is MNHNY and CDR2 is SVGAGI (reference sequence). The CDR3 is made up of 15 amino acids. J gave up 7 bases and V 6 bases, and 9 bases lay outside the gene matches.

For this clone: A much bigger clone sits one base away, suggesting this may be a read error. The same CDR3 arises from other DNA sequences in this sample as well. The CDR3 nucleotides read TGCCCCAGCAGCTTGCCGGGGGCAGGGGCGGGGGACACTGAAGCTTTCTTT. Amino acid sequence: CPSSLPGAGAGDTEAFF. The chain has TRBV5-1 and TRBJ1-1; a possible D gene is TRBD1 (6 bases). The CDR3 totals 17 residues. Germline V gene data show CDR1 as SGHRS and CDR2 as YFSETQ.

The chain has TRBV6-6 and TRBJ2-7, with TRBD1 as a possible D gene (6 bases). This CDR3 is 13 amino acids long. The ends were cut back, 8 bases at V and 5 bases at J, with 16 bases in the middle. Looked up from germline, CDR1 is MNHNY and CDR2 is SVGAGI (reference sequence). The chain's CDR3 is CASSEQGFNEQYF. The CDR3 DNA reads as TGTGCCAGCTCCGAGCAGGGGTTCAACGAGCAGTACTTC.

The chain employs TRBV2 and TRBJ2-1, with TRBD1 as a possible D gene (6 bases). The CDR3 runs to 15 residues. Trimming took off 5 bases at V and 4 bases at J, with 15 bases between the two ends. Germline CDR1 is SNHLY and CDR2 is FYNNEI. CDR3 amino acids: CASSKEGVKYNEQFF. The CDR3 nucleotides read TGTGCCAGCAGTAAAGAGGGGGTGAAATACAATGAGCAGTTCTTC.

This chain links TRBV30 with TRBJ1-1; D gene ambiguous. CDR1 and CDR2 (germline): GTSNPN, SVGIG (reference sequence). V was pared by 8 bases and J by 6 bases, with 13 bases between. CDR3 length: 11 amino acids. CDR3 residues: CAGSRSPEAFF. As DNA, the CDR3 is TGTGCCGGTAGTCGGTCACCTGAAGCTTTCTTT.

The genes are TRBV5-1 and TRBJ1-4, with D possibly being TRBD1 (5 bases). The ends were cut back, 0 bases at V and 8 bases at J, with 11 bases in the middle. In germline, CDR1 is SGHRS, CDR2 YFSETQ. This CDR3 has 14 residues. The DNA of the CDR3 is TGCGCCAGCAGCTTGGTAGCAGGGCAAGAAAAACTGTTTTTT. This encodes CASSLVAGQEKLFF.

The chain employs TRBV3-1 (or the pseudogene TRBV3-2) and TRBJ2-1, with 11 bases aligning to TRBD2. The V gene end was trimmed by 0 bases and the J gene end by 6 bases; junction bases not matched to a gene: 13. This CDR3 comprises 19 residues. In germline, CDR1 is LGHDT, CDR2 YNNKEL (reference sequence). The CDR3 reads CASSQDYGGLAGLTNEQFF. In DNA form, the CDR3 reads TGTGCCAGCAGCCAAGATTATGGTGGACTAGCGGGTTTGACCAATGAGCAGTTCTTC.

This clone was counted a few times. The CDR3 bases are TGTGCCAGCAGCGCCGTAGGGTTTGAGGGCACTGAAGCTTTCTTT. Its translation: CASSAVGFEGTEAFF. The rearrangement uses TRBV5-5 and TRBJ1-1; D is uncertain. Germline assignment: CDR1 SGHKS and CDR2 YYEKEE (reference sequence). The CDR3 totals 15 residues. The V end lost 4 bases, the J end lost 4 bases, and 17 bases lay between the germline ends.

This chain connects TRBV5-4 to TRBJ2-1; 15 bases agree with TRBD2. The CDR3 extends over 16 amino acids. V shed 3 bases, J shed 6 bases, and the junction held 4 bases outside the gene matches. Germline loops: CDR1 SGHNT, CDR2 YYREEE (reference sequence). CDR3: CASSWTSGRAGNEQFF. CDR3 sequence (DNA): TGTGCCAGCAGCTGGACTAGCGGGAGGGCGGGCAATGAGCAGTTCTTC. The full variable domain, in which reference TRBV5-4 and TRBJ2-1 provide the parts outside the CDR3, is ETGVTQSPTHLIKTRGQQVTLRCSSQSGHNTVSWYQQALGQGPQFIFQYYREEENGRGNFPPRFSGLQFPNYSSELNVNALELDDSALYLCASSWTSGRAGNEQFFGPGTRLTVL.

The rearrangement joins TRBV5-6 to TRBJ2-7, with D possibly TRBD2 on 5 matching bases. Trimming cost V 4 bases and J 6 bases, with 17 bases left between them. There are 14 residues in the CDR3. Germline CDR1 SGHDT, CDR2 YYEEEE. DNA of the CDR3: TGTGCCAGCAGCACCCTCGACGGGGTGGGCGAGCAGTACTTC. It is translated as CASSTLDGVGEQYF.

This clone was observed a handful of times. The chain couples TRBV2 to TRBJ2-3, with TRBD2 matching 15 bases. The CDR3 has 18 residues. Germline assignment: CDR1 SNHLY and CDR2 FYNNEI. With V trimmed by 6 bases and J by 6 bases, 13 bases remained unmatched. The CDR3 loop is CASSAPGLAGGSADTQYF. The CDR3 DNA reads TGTGCCAGCAGCGCGCCCGGACTAGCGGGAGGGAGTGCGGATACGCAGTATTTT.

The CDR3: CASSEYGTGTEAFF. DNA of the CDR3: TGTGCCAGCAGTGAATACGGGACAGGAACTGAAGCTTTCTTT. The chain employs TRBV25-1 and TRBJ1-1; 8 bases map to TRBD1. The trim removed 0 bases at V and 5 bases at J, leaving 2 bases unmatched. CDR1 is MGHDK, CDR2 SYGVNS, per germline. The CDR3 sequence is 14 residues long. Filled out from reference TRBV25-1 and TRBJ1-1, the complete variable domain reads EADIYQTPRYLVIGTGKKITLECSQTMGHDKMYWYQQDPGMELHLIHYSYGVNSTEKGDLSSESTVSRIRTEHFPLTLESARPSHTSQYLCASSEYGTGTEAFFGQGTRLTVV.

The V gene is TRBV10-3, the J gene TRBJ2-5, with 7 bases fitting TRBD2. CDR3 size: 16 residues. CDR1 is ENHRY, CDR2 SYGVKD, per germline. V lost 3 bases to trimming and J lost 4 bases; unmatched junction nucleotides: 11. DNA of the CDR3: TGTGCCATCAGTGAAACGGGACTACCCACAGGAGAGACCCAGTACTTC. Residues: CAISETGLPTGETQYF.

The rearrangement uses TRBV4-1 and TRBJ1-6; D is ambiguous. With 4 bases removed from V and 6 bases from J, the gap between germline ends came to 10 bases. Looked up from germline, CDR1 is MGHRA and CDR2 is YSYEKL. CDR3 size: 14 residues. CDR3 coding DNA: TGCGCCAGCAGCCCTACTGGGCCTAATTCACCCCTCCACTTT. This encodes CASSPTGPNSPLHF.

This chain uses TRBV15 with TRBJ1-4; possible D gene TRBD1, 5 bases. The CDR3 sequence is 16 residues long. Looked up from germline, CDR1 is LNHNV and CDR2 is YYDKDF (reference sequence). V shed 0 bases and J shed 4 bases, with 12 bases lying between them. The CDR3 region has the DNA TGTGCCACCAGCAGAGAGATGGGGGGAGGTAATGAAAAACTGTTTTTT. Its protein is CATSREMGGGNEKLFF.

Comments on this clone: A much larger clone lies a single base off, so this may be a read error. The rearrangement uses TRBV11-3 and TRBJ1-6; possibly TRBD1 for D (6 bases). Germline V gives CDR1 SGHNT, CDR2 YENEEA. This CDR3 is 14 amino acids long. V was cut by 5 bases and J by 5 bases, with 10 bases left in between. The CDR3 sequence: CASSPRTDNSPLHF. Here the CDR3 DNA reads TGTGCCAGCAGCCCCCGGACAGATAATTCACCCCTCCACTTT. The variable domain in full, completed from reference TRBV11-3 and TRBJ1-6, reads EAGVVQSPRYKIIEKKQPVAFWCNPISGHNTLYWYLQNLGQGPELLIRYENEEAVDDSQLPKDRFSAERLKGVDSTLKIQPAELGDSAVYLCASSPRTDNSPLHFGNGTRLTVT.

This clone was picked up a small number of times. V and J are TRBV27 and TRBJ2-5; the match to TRBD1 covers 9 bases. V shed 4 bases, J shed 3 bases, and the junction held 6 bases outside the gene matches. The CDR3 length is 15 residues. Germline-derived CDR1 and CDR2 are MNHEY and SMNVEV (reference sequence). The chain's CDR3 is CASSSYRGREETQYF. The CDR3 DNA reads TGTGCCAGCAGTTCGTACAGGGGGCGTGAAGAGACCCAGTACTTC.

This chain connects TRBV6-5 to TRBJ1-2; D uncertain. Trimming took off 0 bases at V and 4 bases at J, with 3 bases between the two ends. Per germline, CDR1 MNHEY and CDR2 SVGAGI. The CDR3 runs to 12 residues. The CDR3: CASSYSSYGYTF. The DNA for the CDR3 is TGTGCCAGCAGTTACTCGAGCTATGGCTACACCTTC.

This clone appeared a single time. This chain links TRBV15 with TRBJ2-1, with D maybe TRBD2 (6 bases). The CDR3 is 18 residues long. V lost 3 bases and J 9 bases, leaving 27 bases between the germline ends. Germline V lookup: CDR1 LNHNV, CDR2 YYDKDF (reference sequence). CDR3 nucleotide sequence: TGTGCCACCAGCAGGGAAAACCCCACTTCCACTAGCCTCAGTGAGCAGTTCTTC. It translates to CATSRENPTSTSLSEQFF.

In the case of this clone: The junction differs from germline at one of its ends, possibly a read error. The chain combines TRBV20-1 with TRBJ2-6; TRBD2 matches at 8 bases. This CDR3 is built from 18 residues. Germline lookup yields CDR1 DFQATT and CDR2 SNEGSKA (reference sequence). CDR3 DNA: TGCTGTGCTTGTGGGGGCGGGGGGAGGGGCTCTGGGGCCAACGTCCTGACTTTC. Translation: CCACGGGGRGSGANVLTF.

This clone was seen at least ten times. This chain connects TRBV7-9 to TRBJ2-5; D is unresolved. Germline V gene lookup returns CDR1 SEHNR and CDR2 FQNEAQ (reference sequence). Trimming shortened V by 1 base and J by 2 bases, and 14 bases separated the two germline ends. The CDR3 runs 16 residues. CDR3 nucleotide sequence: TGTGCCAGCAGCTTAGTTGGCTGGTCGACACAAGAGACCCAGTACTTC. Protein sequence: CASSLVGWSTQETQYF.

The rearrangement joins TRBV27 to TRBJ2-2; the D gene is possibly TRBD2 (5 bases). Trimming took 5 bases from V and 2 from J, leaving 15 bases between them. The CDR3 spans 16 residues. Germline loops: CDR1 MNHEY, CDR2 SMNVEV (reference sequence). The CDR3: CASSQVSSSNTGELFF. The CDR3 DNA reads as TGTGCCAGCAGTCAAGTCAGCTCTAGCAACACCGGGGAGCTGTTTTTT.

This sequence joins TRBV13 and TRBJ1-4, with 11 bases identical to TRBD1. The germline gives CDR1 PRHDT, CDR2 FYEKMQ (reference sequence). The CDR3 is 17 amino acids. Trimming took 3 bases from V and 6 from J; bases not matched to a gene: 9. CDR3 sequence reads: CASSLRTGGRRDEKLFF. The CDR3 DNA reads TGTGCCAGCAGCTTGAGGACAGGGGGCAGGAGGGATGAAAAACTGTTTTTT.

The CDR3 sequence: CASTGTRQETQYF. Written as DNA, the CDR3 is TGTGCCAGCACTGGGACTAGACAAGAGACCCAGTACTTC. The chain combines TRBV2 with TRBJ2-5; TRBD2 agrees at 8 bases. V gave up 7 bases and J gave up 2 bases; unmatched junction bases: 3. CDR3 size: 13 residues. Germline CDR1 and CDR2: SNHLY and FYNNEI.

This chain links TRBV15 with TRBJ1-1, with 7 bases identical to TRBD1. Losses at the gene ends were 5 bases for V and 6 bases for J; bases not matched to a gene: 9. This CDR3 spans 14 amino acids. The germline CDR1 and CDR2 sequences are LNHNV and YYDKDF (reference sequence). CDR3 region: CATSSPTGWSEAFF. DNA of the CDR3: TGTGCCACCAGCTCACCGACAGGGTGGTCTGAAGCTTTCTTT.

Here the CDR3 DNA reads TGTGCCAGCGGTCTAGGACAGGGGGTTGTAGATACGCAGTATTTT. Translation gives CASGLGQGVVDTQYF. V is TRBV6-5 and J is TRBJ2-3; 10 bases map to TRBD1. The ends lost 8 bases at V and 5 bases at J; junction bases unmatched: 10. The CDR3 loop spans 15 amino acids. CDR1 is MNHEY, CDR2 SVGAGI, per germline.

The chain has TRBV5-6 and TRBJ2-1; no reliable D call. Germline loops: CDR1 SGHDT, CDR2 YYEEEE. The CDR3 has 11 residues. The V gene lost 5 bases and the J gene lost 6 bases, with 6 bases spanning the gap. Here the CDR3 reads CASSLRNEQFF. CDR3 coding DNA: TGTGCCAGCAGTCTCCGCAATGAGCAGTTCTTC. The full variable domain, with the rest looked up from reference TRBV5-6 and TRBJ2-1, is DAGVTQSPTHLIKTRGQQVTLRCSPKSGHDTVSWYQQALGQGPQFIFQYYEEEERQRGNFPDRFSGHQFPNYSSELNVNALLLGDSALYLCASSLRNEQFFGPGTRLTVL.

This chain connects TRBV5-1 to TRBJ2-3; D is unclear. From germline, CDR1 is SGHRS and CDR2 YFSETQ. V was shortened by 3 bases and J by 1 base, with 6 bases between the two germline ends. This CDR3 has 13 amino acids. CDR3 sequence (DNA): TGCGCCAGCAGCTCGACTGGCACAGATACGCAGTATTTT. Its protein product is CASSSTGTDTQYF.